This T cell receptor (beta chain) was found in a study of T cell changes during pregnancy in multiple sclerosis. The CDR3 spans 14 residues. Germline values: CDR1 SGHRS, CDR2 YFSETQ. V lost 4 bases, J lost 0 bases, and 8 bases lay in between. Repertoires were generated with immunoSEQ multiplex PCR, while TCRdb's copy carries only in-frame clones and drops some. The table includes about 40,000 clones, more than 85% detected once. The clonotype was recovered from a female donor with multiple sclerosis, enrolled in a pregnancy study. The V call is TRBV5-1, the J call TRBJ1-5; D gene ambiguous. This specimen was CD8+ T cells from peripheral blood mononuclear cells, taken in the first trimester of pregnancy. The CDR3 reads CASSPGASNQPQHF. CDR3 coding DNA: TGCGCCAGCAGCCCCGGAGCTAGCAATCAGCCCCAGCATTTT.